This TCR beta chain was captured in a study of T cells in Graves' hyperthyroidism and ophthalmopathy (dated by TCRdb to the late 2010s). With regard to the full study: Peripheral blood was sampled at the time of initial diagnosis, prior to any treatment. A discovery cohort of fewer than 110 patients, roughly 40 with Graves' ophthalmopathy and 55 to 65 with stable Graves' hyperthyroidism, was used to find distinguishing TCR V-J signatures. Prospective prediction of ophthalmopathy was tested in an independent validation cohort of 18 to 20 hyperthyroidism patients and 17 patients who later progressed to ophthalmopathy. The 95 to 100 discovery patients were randomly split 7:3 into training and test sets. In addition, the study compared T-cell repertoires in thyroid tissue and in blood from several Graves' hyperthyroidism patients. After blood sampling, hyperthyroidism patients were treated with methimazole at a starting dose of 30 mg daily, and ophthalmopathy patients were treated with high-dose intravenous methylprednisolone. TCR Vbeta CDR3 sequencing of approximately 140 peripheral blood samples (about 45 ophthalmopathy, under 80 hyperthyroidism and some 17 progressor patients) is reported in the paper. General findings and caveats noted by the study authors: Most expanded thyroid clonotypes (frequency above 0.001) were also detected in blood, a finding suggesting that blood repertoires may reflect thyroid immune responses. No statistical method was used to set the sample size in advance, and investigators knew the group allocation. In cross-validation, a model built on a 13 V-J signature told ophthalmopathy apart from stable hyperthyroidism with 87.88% sensitivity and 81% to 82% specificity, and in testing the same model reached 80%/75%. In validation, the model predicted progression to ophthalmopathy a median of about 6.5 months before onset, with about 64% sensitivity and roughly 73% specificity.

The germline V gene (reference sequence) yields LGHDT for CDR1 and YNNKEL for CDR2. From the cysteine through the phenylalanine, the CDR3 covers 12 amino acids. The entry retains the CDR3 DNA only, 36 bases that are in frame from base 1. For this clonotype: What antigen it recognizes has not been identified. The germline gene is not matched at one end of the junction; a read error may be the cause.

Graves' hyperthyroidism was defined as stable when no progression to ophthalmopathy occurred over 18 months of follow-up. The hyperthyroidism patients were between 18 and 65 years old and newly diagnosed, with a disease duration of less than 2 months. The study excluded patients with uncontrolled infections, other autoimmune diseases, pregnancy or lactation. Diagnoses were established on the basis of clinical symptoms, serum thyroxine and TRAb, thyroid ultrasound, and orbital computed tomography. PBMCs were isolated from 8 to 10 ml of fresh peripheral blood by Ficoll-Paque density gradient centrifugation. Total RNA was extracted with Trizol reagent, and quality was checked on an Agilent 2100 Bioanalyzer. TCR beta CDR3 regions were amplified from RNA transcripts. For the first round of RT-PCR on the TCR CDR3, the HTBI primer set was used together with the Qiagen OneStep RT-PCR kit. A second multiplex PCR round built the libraries, followed by size selection and purification. Sequencing of the libraries was done on an Illumina HiSeq2000 using paired-end 100 bp reads. The published analysis was carried out like this. Raw data were processed with SOAPnuke, discarding reads with adapters, uncalled bases, mean Phred below 15, or no exact constant-primer or identifier match. COPE v1.2.5 was used to merge the high-quality paired reads, and each unique nucleotide sequence was defined as a clonotype. MiTCR v1.1 was used to align the clonotypes against IMGT TRBV, TRBD and TRBJ reference segments. Analysis was restricted to V-J combinations with a frequency above 0.0001, which covered approximately 99% of repertoires. The TCS score was defined as the ratio of F50 (clonal expansion) to E x V (chaos), calculated using BLOSUM62-based TCRdist between CDR3 peptides within each V-J. Welch's t-statistics and random forest reduced around 550 V-J features to 10 to 15, which were used in a naive Bayes classifier (R e1071). Using fastp at Q25 and MiXCR, TCRdb reprocessed the public reads and kept productive beta chains. Entries are consolidated by CDR3 protein sequence, retaining the most common genes and DNA. These V and J calls derive from TCRdb rather than the authors' analysis. The table for this sample lists 500,000 to 750,000 distinct CDR3 sequences; less than 20% of them were counted only once. Around 6.6% of the sample rests with the top ten.

This chain is built from TRBV3-1 and TRBJ2-1, and TRBD1 aligns with 8 junction nucleotides. The sequence came from a woman in her 30s with Graves' hyperthyroidism. Material for sequencing was blood. The DNA is as follows: TGTGCCACCAGCCGGACAGGGCCCGAGCAGTTCTTC. Protein translation: CATSRTGPEQFF.